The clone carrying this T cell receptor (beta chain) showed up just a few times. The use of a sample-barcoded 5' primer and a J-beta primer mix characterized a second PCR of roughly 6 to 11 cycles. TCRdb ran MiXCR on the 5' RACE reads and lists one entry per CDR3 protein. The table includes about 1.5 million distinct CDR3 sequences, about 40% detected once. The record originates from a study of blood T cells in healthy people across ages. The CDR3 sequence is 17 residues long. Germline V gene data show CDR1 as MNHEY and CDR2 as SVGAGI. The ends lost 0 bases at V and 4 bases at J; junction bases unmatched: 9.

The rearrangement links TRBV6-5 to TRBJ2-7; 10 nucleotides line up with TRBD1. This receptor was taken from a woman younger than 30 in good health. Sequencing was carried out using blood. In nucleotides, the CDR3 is TGTGCCAGCAGTTACTCAGTAACGGGACAGGGGTCATACGAGCAGTACTTC. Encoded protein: CASSYSVTGQGSYEQYF.